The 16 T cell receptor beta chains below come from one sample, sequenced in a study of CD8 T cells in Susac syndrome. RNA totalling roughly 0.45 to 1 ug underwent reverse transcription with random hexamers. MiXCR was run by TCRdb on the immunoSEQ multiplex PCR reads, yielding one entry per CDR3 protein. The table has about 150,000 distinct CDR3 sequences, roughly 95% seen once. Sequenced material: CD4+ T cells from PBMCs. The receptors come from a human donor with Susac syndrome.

In nucleotides, the CDR3 is TGCAGTGCTAGAGTGGGGGGGGGCTCCTACGAGCAGTACGTC. Its protein product is CSARVGGGSYEQYV. This rearrangement joins TRBV20-1 to TRBJ2-7; 7 bases fit TRBD2. From germline, CDR1 is DFQATT and CDR2 SNEGSKA (reference sequence). Trimming took 1 base from V and 0 from J; bases not matched to a gene: 3. The length of the CDR3 is 14 residues.

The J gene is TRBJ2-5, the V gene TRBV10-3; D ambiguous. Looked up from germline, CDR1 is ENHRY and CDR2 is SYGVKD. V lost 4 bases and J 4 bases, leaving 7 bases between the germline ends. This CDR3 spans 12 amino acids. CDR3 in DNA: TGTGCCATCAGTGCTGGGCCAGAGACCCAGTACTTC. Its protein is CAISAGPETQYF.

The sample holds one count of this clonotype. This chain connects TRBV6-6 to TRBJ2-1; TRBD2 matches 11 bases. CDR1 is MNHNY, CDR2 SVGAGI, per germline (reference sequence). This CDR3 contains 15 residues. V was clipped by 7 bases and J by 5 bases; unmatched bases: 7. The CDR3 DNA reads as TGTGCCAGCACCCTAACGGGACTAGCGGACAATGAGCAGTTCTTC. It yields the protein CASTLTGLADNEQFF.

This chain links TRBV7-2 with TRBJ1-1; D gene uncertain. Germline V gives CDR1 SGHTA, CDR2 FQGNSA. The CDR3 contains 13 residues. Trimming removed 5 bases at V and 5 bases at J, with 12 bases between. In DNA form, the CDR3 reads TGTGCCAGCAGCGCTGAACAGCTTACTGAAGCTTTCTTT. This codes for CASSAEQLTEAFF.

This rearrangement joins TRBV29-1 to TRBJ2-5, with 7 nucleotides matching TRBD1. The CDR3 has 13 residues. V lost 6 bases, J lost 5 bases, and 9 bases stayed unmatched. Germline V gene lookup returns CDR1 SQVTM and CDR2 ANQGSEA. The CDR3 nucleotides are TGCAGCGTCTCCGAAACAGGGGAGGAGACCCAGTACTTC. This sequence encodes CSVSETGEETQYF.

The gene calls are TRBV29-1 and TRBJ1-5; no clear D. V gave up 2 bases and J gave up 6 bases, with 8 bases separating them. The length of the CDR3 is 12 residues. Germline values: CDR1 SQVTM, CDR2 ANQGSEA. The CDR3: CSVETPGQPQHF. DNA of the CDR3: TGCAGCGTTGAAACCCCGGGTCAGCCCCAGCATTTT.

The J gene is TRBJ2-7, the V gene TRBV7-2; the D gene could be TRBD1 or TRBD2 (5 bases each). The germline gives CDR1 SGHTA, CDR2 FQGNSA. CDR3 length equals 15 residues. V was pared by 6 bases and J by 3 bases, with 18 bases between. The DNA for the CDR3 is TGTGCCAGCAGTGTGGCAGGCACAGGACTCTACGAGCAGTACGTC. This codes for CASSVAGTGLYEQYV.

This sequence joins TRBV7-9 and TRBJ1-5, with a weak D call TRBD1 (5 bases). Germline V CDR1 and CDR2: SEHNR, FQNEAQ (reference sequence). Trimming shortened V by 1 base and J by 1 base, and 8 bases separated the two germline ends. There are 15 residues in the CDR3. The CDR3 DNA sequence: TGTGCCAGCAGCTTAGGCAGGGCAAGCAATCAGCCCCAGCATTTT. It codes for CASSLGRASNQPQHF.

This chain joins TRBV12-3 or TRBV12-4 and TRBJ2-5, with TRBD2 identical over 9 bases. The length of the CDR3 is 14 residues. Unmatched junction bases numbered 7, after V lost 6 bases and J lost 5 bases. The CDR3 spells CASRVAGVPETQYF. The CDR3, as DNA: TGTGCCAGCAGAGTAGCGGGAGTCCCCGAGACCCAGTACTTC.

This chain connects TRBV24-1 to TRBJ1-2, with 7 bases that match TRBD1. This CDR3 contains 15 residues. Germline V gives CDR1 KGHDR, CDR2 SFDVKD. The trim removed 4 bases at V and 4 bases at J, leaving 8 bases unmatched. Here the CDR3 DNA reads TGTGCCACCAGTGACCCGGGACAGCCAGCCTATGGCTACACCTTC. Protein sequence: CATSDPGQPAYGYTF.

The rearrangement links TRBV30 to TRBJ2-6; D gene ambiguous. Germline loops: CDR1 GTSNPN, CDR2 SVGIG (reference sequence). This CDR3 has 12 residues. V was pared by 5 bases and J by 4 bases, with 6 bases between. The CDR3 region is CAWSSGANVLTF. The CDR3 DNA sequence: TGTGCCTGGTCATCCGGGGCCAACGTCCTGACTTTC. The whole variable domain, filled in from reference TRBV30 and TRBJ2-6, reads SQTIHQWPATLVQPVGSPLSLECTVEGTSNPNLYWYRQAAGRGLQLLFYSVGIGQISSEVPQNLSASRPQDRQFILSSKKLLLSDSGFYLCAWSSGANVLTFGAGSRLTVL.

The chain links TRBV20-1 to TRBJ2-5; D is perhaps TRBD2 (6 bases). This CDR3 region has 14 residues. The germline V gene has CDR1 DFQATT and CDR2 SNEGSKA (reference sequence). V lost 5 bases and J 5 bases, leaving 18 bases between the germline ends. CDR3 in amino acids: CSASPLTRAETQYF. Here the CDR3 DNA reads TGCAGTGCTTCCCCGTTGACTAGGGCGGAGACCCAGTACTTC.

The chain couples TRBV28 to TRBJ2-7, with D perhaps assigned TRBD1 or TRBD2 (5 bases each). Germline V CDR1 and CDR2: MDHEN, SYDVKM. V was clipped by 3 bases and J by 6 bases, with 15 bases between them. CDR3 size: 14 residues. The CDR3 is CASSLASGAGEQYF. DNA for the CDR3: TGTGCCAGCAGTTTGGCGTCCGGGGCTGGCGAGCAGTACTTC.

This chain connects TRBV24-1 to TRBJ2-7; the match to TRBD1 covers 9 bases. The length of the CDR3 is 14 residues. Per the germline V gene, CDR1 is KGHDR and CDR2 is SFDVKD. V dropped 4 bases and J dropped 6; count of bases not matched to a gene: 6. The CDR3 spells CATSDPGQGSEQYF. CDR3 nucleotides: TGTGCCACCAGTGACCCAGGACAGGGGAGCGAGCAGTACTTC.

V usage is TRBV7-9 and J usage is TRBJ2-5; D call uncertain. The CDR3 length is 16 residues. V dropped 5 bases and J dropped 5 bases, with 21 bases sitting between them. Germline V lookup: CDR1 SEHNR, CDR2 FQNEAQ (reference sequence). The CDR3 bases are TGTGCCAGCAGCACGGCTAGTGCCGGATCCTCGGAGACCCAGTACTTC. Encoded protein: CASSTASAGSSETQYF.

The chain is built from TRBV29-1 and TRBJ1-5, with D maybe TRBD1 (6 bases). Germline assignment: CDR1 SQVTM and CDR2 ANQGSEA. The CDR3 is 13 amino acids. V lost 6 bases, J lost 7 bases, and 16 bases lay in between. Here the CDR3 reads CSVGAGGNQPQHF. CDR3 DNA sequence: TGCAGCGTGGGGGCGGGGGGTAACCAGCCCCAGCATTTT.